Listed below are T cell receptor beta chains from one sample, sequenced in a study of neoadjuvant anti-PD-1 for oral cavity cancer. TCRdb's table, derived via immunoSEQ multiplex PCR, lists solely in-frame clones and lacks some. The profile shows a few thousand clones, around half of them singletons. Sample: tumor tissue, taken after nivolumab (anti-PD-1) treatment. All receptors come from a person aged 40 to 85 with oral cavity squamous cell carcinoma. CDR3s include the opening cysteine and the closing phenylalanine or tryptophan. A D gene is named only where the DNA matches it firmly. Some rows have no size entry. The others give once, few or many, or a class for an expanded clone.

v_call,j_call,clone_size,d_call,cdr3_nt,cdr3_aa
TRBV7-9,TRBJ2-7,.,.,TGTGCCAGCAGCCTGACAGCCGCTACCTACGAGCAGTACTTC,CASSLTAATYEQYF
TRBV11-2,TRBJ2-1,.,.,TGTGCCAGCAGCTCACACTCGGAAGGTGAGCAGTTCTTC,CASSSHSEGEQFF
TRBV29-1,TRBJ2-7,.,.,TGCAGCATTCGCTGGGGTGACTACGAGCAGTACTTC,CSIRWGDYEQYF
TRBV28,TRBJ2-7,.,.,TGTGCCAGCAGCCTCGGACAGAGCTACGAGCAGTACTTC,CASSLGQSYEQYF
TRBV5-4,TRBJ2-3,.,.,TGTGCCAGCAGCTGGGGTACAGATACGCAGTATTTT,CASSWGTDTQYF
TRBV19,TRBJ2-5,few,.,TGTGCCAGTAGTACCCCAAGATTACGCGTTACCGGGGCAGGAGAGACCCAGTACTTC,CASSTPRLRVTGAGETQYF
TRBV14,TRBJ2-3,.,TRBD2,TGTGCCAGCAGCCAAGACTATAGGGGACTAGATTTCACAGATACGCAGTATTTT,CASSQDYRGLDFTDTQYF
TRBV19,TRBJ1-5,.,.,TGTGCCAGTAGTATAGGCCCTGGAGTATATAGCAATCAGCCCCAGCATTTT,CASSIGPGVYSNQPQHF
TRBV27,TRBJ2-5,.,TRBD1,TGTGCCAGCAGTTACAGGGGGCAAGAGACCCAGTACTTC,CASSYRGQETQYF
TRBV6-6,TRBJ1-1,.,TRBD1,TGTGCCAGCAGTTACAGTCCCGGGACAGGGTCTGAAGCTTTCTTT,CASSYSPGTGSEAFF